One sample yielded the 10 T cell receptor beta chains listed below, sequenced in a study of identical twins. TCRdb reanalysed the 5' RACE reads using MiXCR and keeps one entry per CDR3 protein. The sample includes hundreds of thousands of distinct CDR3 sequences, approximately 9% of them seen just once. Another study also made use of these data, one on yellow fever vaccine responses in identical twins.

Specimen: PBMCs. These TCRs come from a woman younger than 30 in good health.

The chain links TRBV15 to TRBJ2-1, with 9 bases identical to TRBD1. This CDR3 is built from 18 residues. The germline gives CDR1 LNHNV, CDR2 YYDKDF (reference sequence). Unmatched junction bases numbered 10, after V lost 4 bases and J lost 0 bases. DNA of the CDR3: TGTGCCACCAGCACCACGTACAGGGGGCTAAGCTCCTACAATGAGCAGTTCTTC. Translating it yields CATSTTYRGLSSYNEQFF.

This clonotype was recorded many times. The gene calls are TRBV20-1 and TRBJ1-6, with 8 nucleotides matching TRBD1. The V and J ends lost 0 bases and 9 bases, in that order; junction bases with no gene match: 7. Germline lookup yields CDR1 DFQATT and CDR2 SNEGSKA (reference sequence). The CDR3 consists of 15 residues. The CDR3 is CSARDAGTGGSPLHF. The DNA of the CDR3 is TGCAGTGCTAGAGATGCCGGGACAGGTGGTTCACCCCTCCACTTT.

This clonotype was detected only a few times. The rearrangement joins TRBV28 to TRBJ2-7; the match to TRBD2 covers 7 bases. Germline V gives CDR1 MDHEN, CDR2 SYDVKM. Losses at the gene ends were 7 bases for V and 3 bases for J; bases not matched to a gene: 12. The CDR3 extends over 15 amino acids. The DNA for the CDR3 is TGTGCCAGCAATAAAATAGGGACTATTTTCTACGAGCAGTACTTC. This codes for CASNKIGTIFYEQYF.

The J gene is TRBJ1-6, the V gene TRBV28; TRBD1 agrees at 8 bases. Germline CDR1 MDHEN, CDR2 SYDVKM. The ends lost 5 bases at V and 9 bases at J; junction bases unmatched: 6. This CDR3 contains 14 residues. The CDR3 here is CASSRQGPGSPLHF. CDR3 DNA sequence: TGTGCCAGCAGTCGACAGGGGCCAGGTTCACCCCTCCACTTT.

In nucleotides, the CDR3 is TGTGCCAGCAGCCCCCATGGATTCTCTGGGGCCAACGTCCTGACTTTC. It specifies CASSPHGFSGANVLTF. V is TRBV28 and J is TRBJ2-6; D call uncertain. Germline CDR1 reads MDHEN; CDR2 reads SYDVKM. The CDR3 totals 16 residues. V lost 6 bases and J 0 bases, leaving 12 bases between the germline ends. The complete variable domain, with remaining parts taken from reference TRBV28 and TRBJ2-6, reads DVKVTQSSRYLVKRTGEKVFLECVQDMDHENMFWYRQDPGLGLRLIYFSYDVKMKEKGDIPEGYSVSREKKERFSLILESASTNQTSMYLCASSPHGFSGANVLTFGAGSRLTVL.

The sample holds a few counts of this clonotype. This chain joins TRBV9 and TRBJ2-3, with D perhaps matching TRBD2 (6 bases). From germline, CDR1 is SGDLS and CDR2 YYNGEE. There are 18 residues in the CDR3. Trimming removed 3 bases at V and 6 bases at J, with 26 bases between. The CDR3 spells CASSAGIPLPGGSDTQYF. In DNA, the CDR3 is TGTGCCAGCAGCGCGGGGATCCCCCTCCCTGGGGGGTCCGATACGCAGTATTTT.

The V and J genes are TRBV20-1 and TRBJ2-1, with D possibly being TRBD1 or TRBD2 (5 bases each). The CDR3 runs 16 residues. The V end was cut by 4 bases, the J end by 8 bases, with 24 bases between. Germline CDR1 and CDR2: DFQATT and SNEGSKA (reference sequence). In nucleotides, the CDR3 is TGCAGTGCTACTCAGGTGAGGGACGGTCCTGAGGATGAGCAGTTCTTC. Protein: CSATQVRDGPEDEQFF.

This clonotype was detected many times. The rearrangement joins TRBV29-1 to TRBJ1-1; tentatively, D is TRBD1 (5 bases). The CDR3 is 13 amino acids. The germline V gene has CDR1 SQVTM and CDR2 ANQGSEA. V dropped 4 bases and J dropped 1 base, with 10 bases sitting between them. CDR3 sequence reads: CSVGIRENTEAFF. In DNA, the CDR3 is TGCAGCGTTGGTATCAGGGAGAACACTGAAGCTTTCTTT.

This clonotype has a handful of counts. The V call is TRBV20-1, the J call TRBJ2-4; D is possibly TRBD1 or TRBD2 (5 bases each). This CDR3 region has 16 residues. V shed 2 bases and J shed 3 bases, with 17 bases lying between them. Germline V gives CDR1 DFQATT, CDR2 SNEGSKA (reference sequence). CDR3 in DNA: TGCAGTGCTAGACGTACAACTCCTGGGGGCAAAAACATTCAGTACTTC. Translation gives CSARRTTPGGKNIQYF.

The CDR3: CSATTGRNEQFF. Here the CDR3 DNA reads TGCAGTGCCACGACAGGGAGGAATGAGCAGTTCTTC. The chain links TRBV20-1 to TRBJ2-1; D might be TRBD1 (7 bases). CDR1 and CDR2 from the germline V gene are DFQATT and SNEGSKA (reference sequence). The ends were cut back, 6 bases at V and 7 bases at J, with 13 bases in the middle. The CDR3 covers 12 residues.